Below are 21 T cell receptor beta chains sequenced from a single sample in a study of T cells in Graves' hyperthyroidism and ophthalmopathy. Using RNA transcripts as the source, TCR beta CDR3 regions were amplified. Researchers ran a first-round RT-PCR on the TCR CDR3 using the HTBI primer set. TCRdb re-analysed the multiplex PCR reads in MiXCR, keeping a single row per CDR3 protein. The sample lists over 350,000 distinct CDR3 sequences, about 14% seen once, with 25% to 30% in the top ten. The sample consisted of blood. The source is a man in his fifties with Graves' ophthalmopathy.

In this sample, this clonotype turned up many times. V is TRBV3-1 and J is TRBJ2-3; 8 bases match TRBD2. With 2 bases clipped from V and 2 bases from J, the junction kept 9 bases outside the gene matches. Germline V gene sequence: CDR1 LGHDT, CDR2 YNNKEL (reference sequence). The CDR3 contains 17 residues. CDR3 bases: TGTGCCAGCAGCCAATCGGGAAGCGGGAGAACCACAGATACGCAGTATTTT. It translates to CASSQSGSGRTTDTQYF.

This clonotype occurred a few times. The chain employs TRBV6-6 and TRBJ2-3, with 12 bases matching TRBD1. CDR3 length: 14 residues. V gave up 2 bases and J gave up 12 bases; unmatched junction bases: 6. Looked up from germline, CDR1 is MNHNY and CDR2 is SVGAGI (reference sequence). The CDR3 DNA follows: TGTGCCAGCAGTTACGTGGGACAGGGGGCGGCCCAGTATTTT. Residues: CASSYVGQGAAQYF.

This clonotype was detected ten times or more. J is TRBJ1-1 and V is TRBV11-3; unclear D gene. V lost 5 bases and J lost 4, with 11 bases in between. This CDR3 region has 13 residues. Germline loops: CDR1 SGHNT, CDR2 YENEEA. The CDR3 spells CASSLDRVTEAFF. The CDR3 coding sequence is TGTGCCAGCAGCCTTGATCGGGTCACTGAAGCTTTCTTT. The complete variable domain, with remaining parts taken from reference TRBV11-3 and TRBJ1-1, reads EAGVVQSPRYKIIEKKQPVAFWCNPISGHNTLYWYLQNLGQGPELLIRYENEEAVDDSQLPKDRFSAERLKGVDSTLKIQPAELGDSAVYLCASSLDRVTEAFFGQGTRLTVV.

DNA for the CDR3: TGTGCCAGCAGTCCCCAAACCACAGATACGCAGTATTTT. It specifies CASSPQTTDTQYF. The rearrangement uses TRBV27 and TRBJ2-3; no reliable D call. V was pared by 5 bases and J by 2 bases, with 8 bases between. This CDR3 contains 13 residues. The germline gives CDR1 MNHEY, CDR2 SMNVEV (reference sequence).

J is TRBJ2-1 and V is TRBV29-1; D is perhaps TRBD1 or TRBD2 (5 bases each). The germline V gene encodes CDR1 SQVTM and CDR2 ANQGSEA. Trimming took 2 bases from V and 6 from J, leaving 14 bases between them. The CDR3 runs to 14 residues. The CDR3 is CSVEWGSVGNEQFF. In DNA, the CDR3 is TGCAGCGTTGAATGGGGGAGTGTCGGCAATGAGCAGTTCTTC.

This clonotype was counted many times. The chain recombines TRBV19 with TRBJ2-7, with a possible D match to TRBD1 (5 bases). From germline, CDR1 is LNHDA and CDR2 SQIVND (reference sequence). V was shortened by 3 bases and J by 1 base, with 7 bases between the two germline ends. The CDR3 contains 13 residues. DNA of the CDR3: TGTGCCAGTAGTATGGGGCCTTCCTACGAGCAGTACTTC. This encodes CASSMGPSYEQYF.

The gene calls are TRBV7-8 and TRBJ2-7, with 12 bases that match TRBD2. Losses at the gene ends were 5 bases for V and 4 bases for J; bases not matched to a gene: 6. CDR1 and CDR2 (germline): SGHVS, FQNEAQ. CDR3 size: 15 residues. CDR3 coding DNA: TGTGCCAGCAGCCCCGGACTAGCGGGGTTATACGAGCAGTACTTC. It encodes CASSPGLAGLYEQYF.

This clonotype was seen ten or more times. The V and J genes are TRBV11-2 and TRBJ2-1, with 7 bases aligning to TRBD1. With 2 bases clipped from V and 0 bases from J, the junction kept 4 bases outside the gene matches. CDR3 length equals 16 residues. Germline V CDR1 and CDR2: SGHAT, FQNNGV. CDR3 nucleotides: TGTGCCAGCAGCTTACGAGGGGACAGCTCCTACAATGAGCAGTTCTTC. Translating it yields CASSLRGDSSYNEQFF.

The DNA of the CDR3 is TGTGCCAGCAGGACGGGGGGAAACACCATATATTTT. It codes for CASRTGGNTIYF. The V and J genes are TRBV6-2 or TRBV6-3 and TRBJ1-3; no firm D call. Trimming removed 6 bases from V and 4 bases from J, with 7 bases in between. This CDR3 comprises 12 residues. CDR1 and CDR2 (germline): MNHEY, SVGEGT.

The table lists this clonotype with many counts. This chain connects TRBV28 to TRBJ2-3; 7 bases map to TRBD2. Germline-derived CDR1 and CDR2 are MDHEN and SYDVKM. The CDR3 is 11 residues long. V lost 6 bases and J lost 9; bases outside the gene matches: 3. The CDR3 loop reads CASRTSSTQYF. The CDR3 DNA follows: TGTGCCAGCAGGACTAGCAGCACGCAGTATTTT.

The rearrangement joins TRBV20-1 to TRBJ1-4; D is undetermined. The CDR3 is 11 residues long. Per germline, CDR1 DFQATT and CDR2 SNEGSKA (reference sequence). The V end lost 6 bases, the J end lost 8 bases, and 10 bases lay between the germline ends. This CDR3 is CSATPFEKLFF. CDR3 sequence (DNA): TGCAGTGCCACCCCATTCGAAAAACTGTTTTTT.

A few counts support this clonotype. One end of the junction fails to match germline, which may point to a read error. V is TRBV2 and J is TRBJ2-2; 9 nucleotides align to TRBD2. The CDR3 totals 17 residues. CDR1 and CDR2 from the germline V gene are SNHLY and FYNNEI. CDR3 sequence (DNA): TGTGCCAGCGGGGGGGGCATAGCGGGAGAGAACACCGGGGGGCTGTTTTTT. Translation: CASGGGIAGENTGGLFF.

This clonotype was seen many times. V is TRBV10-3 and J is TRBJ1-5; 7 nucleotides agree with TRBD1. The J segment lost 2 bases and the V segment lost 6 bases, leaving 4 bases of the junction unmatched. CDR1 ENHRY and CDR2 SYGVKD come from the germline V gene. The CDR3 extends over 14 amino acids. DNA for the CDR3: TGTGCCATCAGCCGACAGGGCGGCAATCAGCCCCAGCATTTT. This translates into CAISRQGGNQPQHF.

This clonotype is a singleton in its sample. V gene TRBV6-1 combines with J gene TRBJ1-2; TRBD1 matches 7 bases. There are 16 residues in the CDR3. The germline gives CDR1 MNHNS, CDR2 SASEGT. V shed 5 bases and J 0 bases; nucleotides not matched to a gene: 9. CDR3 loop: CASSMQTGTANYGYTF. The CDR3, as DNA: TGTGCCAGCAGTATGCAGACCGGGACAGCTAACTATGGCTACACCTTC.

This clonotype has ten or more counts. V is TRBV5-1 and J is TRBJ2-1, with D unclear. Germline-derived CDR1 and CDR2 are SGHRS and YFSETQ. Trimming stripped 6 bases from V and 0 bases from J, with 10 bases between. The CDR3 loop spans 14 amino acids. The CDR3 DNA sequence: TGCGCCAGCACTTATCGGAGCTCCTACAATGAGCAGTTCTTC. This translates into CASTYRSSYNEQFF.

This clonotype was recorded many times. J is TRBJ1-1 and V is TRBV5-1; 7 nucleotides line up with TRBD1. The germline CDR1 and CDR2 sequences are SGHRS and YFSETQ. Germline trimming cut 7 bases from V and 0 bases from J; bases unmatched to any gene: 3. The CDR3 is 13 residues long. CDR3 residues: CASAGQLNTEAFF. The CDR3 region has the DNA TGCGCCAGCGCGGGACAGCTGAACACTGAAGCTTTCTTT. Drawing the rest from reference TRBV5-1 and TRBJ1-1, the complete variable domain is KAGVTQTPRYLIKTRGQQVTLSCSPISGHRSVSWYQQTPGQGLQFLFEYFSETQRNKGNFPGRFSGRQFSNSRSEMNVSTLELGDSALYLCASAGQLNTEAFFGQGTRLTVV.

This clonotype was seen at least ten times. This sequence may be a read error, since a much larger clone differs from it by one base. The chain is built from TRBV3-1 and TRBJ2-5; 8 bases match TRBD1. This CDR3 spans 14 amino acids. Trimming cost V 5 bases and J 7 bases; bases outside gene matches: 9. Germline-derived CDR1 and CDR2 are LGHDT and YNNKEL (reference sequence). The CDR3 bases are TGTGCCAGCAGCGCTAAAGGACAGGGAGGGACCCAGTACTTC. It translates to CASSAKGQGGTQYF.

The chain joins TRBV4-1 to TRBJ1-3; possible D gene TRBD1, 5 bases. V was trimmed by 0 bases and J by 2 bases, leaving 11 bases between them. The CDR3 contains 16 residues. The germline CDR1 and CDR2 sequences are MGHRA and YSYEKL. The CDR3 loop is CASSQDGAGPGNTIYF. The CDR3 DNA reads TGCGCCAGCAGCCAAGATGGGGCGGGTCCTGGAAACACCATATATTTT.

This clonotype was seen at least ten times. The chain carries TRBV24-1 and TRBJ1-6; D is undetermined. The CDR3 sequence is 13 residues long. From germline, CDR1 is KGHDR and CDR2 SFDVKD. V shed 4 bases and J shed 7 bases, with 7 bases lying between them. The CDR3, as DNA: TGTGCCACCAGTGAAGGAGGGAATTCACCCCTCCACTTT. Its translation: CATSEGGNSPLHF.

In this sample, this clonotype turned up many times. The rearrangement uses TRBV11-2 and TRBJ2-7, with 13 bases lining up with TRBD2. With V trimmed by 4 bases and J by 0 bases, 9 bases remained unmatched. The length of the CDR3 is 18 residues. Per germline, CDR1 SGHAT and CDR2 FQNNGV. Here the CDR3 DNA reads TGTGCCAGCAGCTGGACTAGCGGGAGTTGGGGCCGCTCCTACGAGCAGTACTTC. This translates into CASSWTSGSWGRSYEQYF.

This clonotype showed up just a few times. This sequence joins TRBV29-1 and TRBJ1-5; 7 positions agree with TRBD1. The ends lost 6 bases at V and 7 bases at J; junction bases unmatched: 9. CDR1 is SQVTM and CDR2 is ANQGSEA in the germline V gene. There are 13 residues in the CDR3. In DNA form, the CDR3 reads TGCAGCGTCGGGACAGCCGGAGGGCAGCCCCAGCATTTT. It encodes CSVGTAGGQPQHF. The full variable domain, completed using reference TRBV29-1 and TRBJ1-5, is SAVISQKPSRDICQRGTSLTIQCQVDSQVTMMFWYRQQPGQSLTLIATANQGSEATYESGFVIDKFPISRPNLTFSTLTVSNMSPEDSSIYLCSVGTAGGQPQHFGDGTRLSIL.